There are many counts of the clone carrying this TCR beta chain. As yet, its antigen is unknown. A single record per CDR3 protein comes from TCRdb applying MiXCR to the 5' RACE reads. The profile shows roughly 630,000 distinct CDR3 sequences, 7.1% of them singletons. These data originate in a study of identical twins. Study observations and caveats: Low generation-probability sequences were in excess among twin-shared out-of-frame alpha sequences. Carriage of fewer insertions was seen in abundant cord blood beta clonotypes, whereas memory repertoires showed none. Models underestimated out-of-frame TCR alpha sharing in monozygotic twins.

These data are also associated with another study on yellow fever vaccine responses in identical twins. That work states: Vaccine T cell responses of twins reportedly seemed partly convergent and partly personalized.

This TCR came from a woman aged 18 to 35 in good health. The sequencing sample was made of PBMCs.

The CDR3 DNA sequence: TGCAGCGTTGACAGATTGAACACTGAAGCTTTCTTT. Its protein product is CSVDRLNTEAFF. This chain uses TRBV29-1 with TRBJ1-1; the D is unclear. Trimming removed 3 bases at V and 0 bases at J, with 5 bases between. The CDR3 loop spans 12 amino acids. The germline V gene has CDR1 SQVTM and CDR2 ANQGSEA.